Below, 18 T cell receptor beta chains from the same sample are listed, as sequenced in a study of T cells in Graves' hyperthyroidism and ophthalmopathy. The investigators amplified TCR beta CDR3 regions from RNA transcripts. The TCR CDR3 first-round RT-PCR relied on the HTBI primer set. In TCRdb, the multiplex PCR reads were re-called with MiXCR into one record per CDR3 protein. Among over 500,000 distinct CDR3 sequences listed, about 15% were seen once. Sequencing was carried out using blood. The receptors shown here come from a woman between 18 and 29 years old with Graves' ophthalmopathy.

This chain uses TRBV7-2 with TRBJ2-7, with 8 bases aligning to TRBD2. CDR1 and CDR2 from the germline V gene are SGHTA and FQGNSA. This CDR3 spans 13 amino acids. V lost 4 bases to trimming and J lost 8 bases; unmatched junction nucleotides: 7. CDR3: CASSSYGLAQQYF. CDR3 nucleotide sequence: TGTGCCAGCAGCTCATACGGACTAGCACAGCAGTACTTC.

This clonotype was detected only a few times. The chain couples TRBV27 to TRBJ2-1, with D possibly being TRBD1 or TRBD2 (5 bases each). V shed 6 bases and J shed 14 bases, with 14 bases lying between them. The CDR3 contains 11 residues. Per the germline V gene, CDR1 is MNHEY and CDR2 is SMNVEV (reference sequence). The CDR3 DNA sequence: TGTGCCAGCAGACAATCGGGACCGGAGTTCTTC. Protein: CASRQSGPEFF.

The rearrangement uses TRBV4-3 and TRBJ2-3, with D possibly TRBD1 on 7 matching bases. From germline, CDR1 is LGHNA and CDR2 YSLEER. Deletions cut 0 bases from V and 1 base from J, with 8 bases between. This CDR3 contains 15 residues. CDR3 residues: CASSQDRGGTDTQYF. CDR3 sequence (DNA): TGCGCCAGCAGCCAAGACAGGGGGGGCACAGATACGCAGTATTTT.

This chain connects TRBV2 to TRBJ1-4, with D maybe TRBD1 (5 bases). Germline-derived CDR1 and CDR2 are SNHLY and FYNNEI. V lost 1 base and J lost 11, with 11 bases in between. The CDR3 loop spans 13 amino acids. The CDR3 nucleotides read TGTGCCAGCAGTGAAGAGCAGGGTTACAAACTGTTTTTT. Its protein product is CASSEEQGYKLFF.

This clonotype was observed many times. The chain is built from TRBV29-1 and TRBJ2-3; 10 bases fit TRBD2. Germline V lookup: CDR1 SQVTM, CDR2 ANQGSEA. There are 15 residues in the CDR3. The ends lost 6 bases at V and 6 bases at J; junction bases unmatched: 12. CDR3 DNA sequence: TGCAGCGTCTCGGCTCCTAGCGGGGGTCAGGATACGCAGTATTTT. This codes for CSVSAPSGGQDTQYF.

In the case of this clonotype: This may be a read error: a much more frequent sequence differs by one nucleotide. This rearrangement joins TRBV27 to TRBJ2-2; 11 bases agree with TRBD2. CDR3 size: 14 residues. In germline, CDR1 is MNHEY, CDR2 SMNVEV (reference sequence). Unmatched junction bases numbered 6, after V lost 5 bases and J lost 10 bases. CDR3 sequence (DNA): TGTGCCAGCAGTCTAGCGGGGGGCTCCGAGGAGCTGTTTTTT. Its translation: CASSLAGGSEELFF.

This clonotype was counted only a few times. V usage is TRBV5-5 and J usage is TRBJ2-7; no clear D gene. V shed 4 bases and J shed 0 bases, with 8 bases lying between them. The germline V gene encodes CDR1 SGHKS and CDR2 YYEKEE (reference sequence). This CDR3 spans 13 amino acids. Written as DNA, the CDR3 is TGTGCCAGCAGCAGCCACAGCTCCTACGAGCAGTACTTC. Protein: CASSSHSSYEQYF.

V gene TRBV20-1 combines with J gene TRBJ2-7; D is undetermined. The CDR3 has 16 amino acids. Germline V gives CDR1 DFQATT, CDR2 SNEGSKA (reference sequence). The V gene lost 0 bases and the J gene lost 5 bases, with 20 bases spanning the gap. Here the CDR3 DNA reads TGCAGTGCTAGAGATTGGGCAACAAGGCAGTTCCACGAGCAGTACTTC. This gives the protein CSARDWATRQFHEQYF.

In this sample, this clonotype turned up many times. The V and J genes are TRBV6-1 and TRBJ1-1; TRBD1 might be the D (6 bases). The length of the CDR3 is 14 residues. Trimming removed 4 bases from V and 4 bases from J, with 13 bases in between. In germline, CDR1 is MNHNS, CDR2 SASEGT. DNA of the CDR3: TGTGCCAGCAGTGCGGACAGCCTGAGCACTGAAGCTTTCTTT. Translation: CASSADSLSTEAFF.

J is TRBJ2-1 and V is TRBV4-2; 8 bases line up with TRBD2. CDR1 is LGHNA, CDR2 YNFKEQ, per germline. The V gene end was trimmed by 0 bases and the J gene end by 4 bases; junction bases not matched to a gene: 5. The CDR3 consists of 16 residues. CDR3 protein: CASSQELAAVYNEQFF. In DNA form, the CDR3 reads TGTGCCAGCAGCCAAGAACTAGCGGCCGTTTACAATGAGCAGTTCTTC.

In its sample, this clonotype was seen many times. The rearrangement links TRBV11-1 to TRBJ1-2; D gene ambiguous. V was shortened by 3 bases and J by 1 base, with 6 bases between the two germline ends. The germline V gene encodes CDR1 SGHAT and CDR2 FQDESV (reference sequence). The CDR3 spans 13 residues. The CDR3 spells CASSFHINYGYTF. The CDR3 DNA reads TGTGCCAGCAGCTTCCATATTAACTATGGCTACACCTTC.

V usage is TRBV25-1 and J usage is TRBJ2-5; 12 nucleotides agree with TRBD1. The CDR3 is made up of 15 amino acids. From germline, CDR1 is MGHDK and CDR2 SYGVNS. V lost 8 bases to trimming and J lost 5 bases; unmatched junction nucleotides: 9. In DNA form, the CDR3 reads TGTGCCAGCCGGGACAGGGGGCGGTACAGGGAGACCCAGTACTTC. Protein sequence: CASRDRGRYRETQYF. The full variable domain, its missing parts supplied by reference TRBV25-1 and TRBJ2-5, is EADIYQTPRYLVIGTGKKITLECSQTMGHDKMYWYQQDPGMELHLIHYSYGVNSTEKGDLSSESTVSRIRTEHFPLTLESARPSHTSQYLCASRDRGRYRETQYFGPGTRLLVL.

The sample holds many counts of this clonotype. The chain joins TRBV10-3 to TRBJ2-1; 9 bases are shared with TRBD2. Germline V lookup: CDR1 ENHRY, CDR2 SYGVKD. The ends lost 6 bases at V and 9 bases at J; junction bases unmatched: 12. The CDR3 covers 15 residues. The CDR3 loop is CAIRVGTSSGGEQFF. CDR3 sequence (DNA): TGTGCCATCAGGGTCGGGACTAGCTCAGGGGGTGAGCAGTTCTTC.

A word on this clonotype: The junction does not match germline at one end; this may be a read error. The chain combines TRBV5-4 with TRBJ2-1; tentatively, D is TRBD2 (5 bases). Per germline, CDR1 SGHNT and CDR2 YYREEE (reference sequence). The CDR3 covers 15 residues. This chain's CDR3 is CASSLVATTYTEQFF. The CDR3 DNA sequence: TGTGCCAGCAGCTTGGTTGCGACTACGTACACTGAGCAGTTCTTC.

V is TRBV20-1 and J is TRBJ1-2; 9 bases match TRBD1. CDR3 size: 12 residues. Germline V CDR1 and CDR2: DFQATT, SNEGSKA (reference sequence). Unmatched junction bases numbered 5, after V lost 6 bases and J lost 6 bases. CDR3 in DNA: TGCAGTGCCCGGACAGGGGAAGATGGCTACACCTTC. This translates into CSARTGEDGYTF.

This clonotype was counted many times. The CDR3 here is CASSLGWRESADTQYF. The CDR3 bases are TGTGCCAGCAGCTTAGGTTGGCGGGAGTCGGCAGATACGCAGTATTTT. The rearrangement links TRBV7-3 to TRBJ2-3, with 7 bases matching TRBD2. Germline V gene data show CDR1 as SGHTA and CDR2 as FQGTGA. V was clipped by 2 bases and J by 4 bases; unmatched bases: 9. The CDR3 totals 16 residues. Using reference TRBV7-3 and TRBJ2-3 for the parts outside the CDR3, the full variable domain is GAGVSQTPSNKVTEKGKYVELRCDPISGHTALYWYRQSLGQGPEFLIYFQGTGAADDSGLPNDRFFAVRPEGSVSTLKIQRTERGDSAVYLCASSLGWRESADTQYFGPGTRLTVL.

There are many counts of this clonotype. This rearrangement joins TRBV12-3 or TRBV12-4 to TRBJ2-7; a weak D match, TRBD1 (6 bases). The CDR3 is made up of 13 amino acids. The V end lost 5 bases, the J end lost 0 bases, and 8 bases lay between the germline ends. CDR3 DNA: TGTGCCAGCAGTCAGGGGAGCTCCTACGAGCAGTACTTC. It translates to CASSQGSSYEQYF.

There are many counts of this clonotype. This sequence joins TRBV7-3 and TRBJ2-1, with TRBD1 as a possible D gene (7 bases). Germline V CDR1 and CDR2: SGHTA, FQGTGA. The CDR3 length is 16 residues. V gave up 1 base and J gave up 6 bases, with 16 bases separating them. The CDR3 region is CASSLRGDSALNEQFF. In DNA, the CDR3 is TGTGCCAGCAGCTTAAGGGGGGACAGTGCCCTCAATGAGCAGTTCTTC.